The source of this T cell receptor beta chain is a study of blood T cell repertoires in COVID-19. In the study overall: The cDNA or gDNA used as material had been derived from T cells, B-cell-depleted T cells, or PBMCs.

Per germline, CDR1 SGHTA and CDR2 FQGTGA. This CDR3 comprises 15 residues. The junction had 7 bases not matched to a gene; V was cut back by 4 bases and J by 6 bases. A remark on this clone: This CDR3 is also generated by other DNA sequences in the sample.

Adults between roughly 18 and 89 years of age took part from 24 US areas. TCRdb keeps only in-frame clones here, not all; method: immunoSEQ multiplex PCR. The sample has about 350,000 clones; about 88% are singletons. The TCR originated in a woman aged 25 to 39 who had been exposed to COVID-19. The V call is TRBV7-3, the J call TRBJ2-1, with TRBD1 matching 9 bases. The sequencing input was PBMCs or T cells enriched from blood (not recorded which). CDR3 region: CASSSPGQGANEQFF. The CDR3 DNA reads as TGTGCCAGCAGCTCGCCGGGACAGGGAGCCAATGAGCAGTTCTTC.